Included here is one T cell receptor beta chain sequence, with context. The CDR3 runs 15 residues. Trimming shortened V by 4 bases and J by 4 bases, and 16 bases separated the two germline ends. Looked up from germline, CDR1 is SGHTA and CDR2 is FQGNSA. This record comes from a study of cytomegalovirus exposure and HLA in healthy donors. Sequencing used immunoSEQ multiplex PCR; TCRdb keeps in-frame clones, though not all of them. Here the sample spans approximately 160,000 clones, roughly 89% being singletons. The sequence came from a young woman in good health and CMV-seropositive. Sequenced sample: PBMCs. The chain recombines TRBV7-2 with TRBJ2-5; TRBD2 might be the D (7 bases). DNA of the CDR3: TGTGCCAGCAGCTCCAGTGTGGGGGGGCGAGAGACCCAGTACTTC. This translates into CASSSSVGGRETQYF.